This T cell receptor beta chain originates from a study of T-cell reconstitution after alpha-beta-depleted transplantation in children. The authors prepared the TCRbeta library with unique molecular identifiers. Each CDR3 protein gets one entry after TCRdb re-called the PCR reads with MiXCR. The sample has under 350,000 distinct CDR3 sequences; about 10% are singletons. V was pared by 8 bases and J by 2 bases, with 11 bases between. Looked up from germline, CDR1 is LNHNV and CDR2 is YYDKDF (reference sequence). The CDR3 totals 13 residues. This rearrangement joins TRBV15 to TRBJ2-3; maybe TRBD2 (6 bases). The sequenced sample was PBMCs from the stem cell graft donor, obtained from the stem cell graft. The TCR sequence derives from a human donor who donated a stem cell graft to a child with SCID. The CDR3 here is CATRTGLTDTQYF. CDR3 bases: TGTGCCACCCGGACGGGACTCACAGATACGCAGTATTTT.